Listed here are 3 T cell receptor beta chains from one sample, sequenced in a study of follicular helper T cells after annual influenza vaccination. As for time point: 2015-2016 season, 7 days after influenza vaccination. The table came from immunoSEQ multiplex PCR; TCRdb's copy has only in-frame clones and leaves some out. This sample has about 6,800 clones, with roughly 84% found just once. Sequences were derived from CXCR5+ CD38- circulating T follicular helper cells from blood, sampled 7 days after influenza vaccination. Sample subset: circulating Tfh, non-naive CD4+CXCR5+PD-1+ (ICOS+CD38+ or ICOS-CD38-). These receptors originate from an adult who received the influenza vaccine.

This clone has just one count. This sample also contains other DNA sequences that code for the same CDR3. The chain joins TRBV4-2 to TRBJ2-1; possibly TRBD1 or TRBD2 for D (5 bases each). Germline V CDR1 and CDR2: LGHNA, YNFKEQ. The ends were cut back, 2 bases at V and 0 bases at J, with 8 bases in the middle. There are 15 residues in the CDR3. CDR3 in amino acids: CASSQPGSSYNEQFF. The CDR3 DNA reads as TGTGCCAGCAGCCAACCAGGGAGCTCCTACAATGAGCAGTTCTTC.

This clone has only one observation. The gene calls are TRBV27 and TRBJ1-3; D unclear. The CDR3 totals 11 residues. Trimming cost V 10 bases and J 4 bases, with 8 bases left between them. CDR1 MNHEY and CDR2 SMNVEV come from the germline V gene (reference sequence). The CDR3 region is CATQRGNTIYF. CDR3 DNA sequence: TGTGCCACCCAGCGGGGAAACACCATATATTTT.

The chain recombines TRBV7-2 with TRBJ2-5; D is possibly TRBD1 (5 bases). The germline gives CDR1 SGHTA, CDR2 FQGNSA. Between the trimmed V and J ends, which lost 1 base and 4 bases, there was a span of 16 bases. The CDR3 is 16 residues long. CDR3 coding DNA: TGTGCCAGCAGCTTAGGCGTGACGGACAATGGAGAGACCCAGTACTTC. Its translation is CASSLGVTDNGETQYF.